This T cell receptor beta chain was captured by sequencing in a study of OX40 agonist ivuxolimab in advanced cancers. Study background: Intravenous ivuxolimab at 0.01 to 10 mg/kg was given to patients every 2 weeks. Participants averaged about 66 years of age (range roughly 23 to 80) and were less than 85% male. Notes on the study in general: In the 0.1 to 3.0 mg/kg range, CD4+ and CD8+ blood T cells had expanded clonally by week 6. Expanded clones tended on average to be more numerous among CD8+ T cells than CD4+.

Assay used: immunoSEQ multiplex PCR; TCRdb lists only in-frame clones, some missing. This repertoire shows about 45,000 clones, roughly 93% found once; its top ten account for roughly a fifth. Germline CDR1 and CDR2: SNHLY and FYNNEI. The CDR3 sequence is 16 residues long. The V segment lost 2 bases and the J segment 4 bases; nucleotides outside the gene matches: 11. This clone was counted once. No antigen is known for it. The sequence was collected from an adult with an advanced solid tumor such as melanoma, head and neck, liver or kidney cancer. The chain is built from TRBV2 and TRBJ2-7, with 7 bases fitting TRBD1. The specimen was CD4+ or CD8+ T cells sorted from blood, collected in a trial of the OX40 agonist ivuxolimab. Written as DNA, the CDR3 is TGTGCCAGCAGTGAAATGTCCGGGACAGTGATTTACGAGCAGTACTTC. It yields the protein CASSEMSGTVIYEQYF.